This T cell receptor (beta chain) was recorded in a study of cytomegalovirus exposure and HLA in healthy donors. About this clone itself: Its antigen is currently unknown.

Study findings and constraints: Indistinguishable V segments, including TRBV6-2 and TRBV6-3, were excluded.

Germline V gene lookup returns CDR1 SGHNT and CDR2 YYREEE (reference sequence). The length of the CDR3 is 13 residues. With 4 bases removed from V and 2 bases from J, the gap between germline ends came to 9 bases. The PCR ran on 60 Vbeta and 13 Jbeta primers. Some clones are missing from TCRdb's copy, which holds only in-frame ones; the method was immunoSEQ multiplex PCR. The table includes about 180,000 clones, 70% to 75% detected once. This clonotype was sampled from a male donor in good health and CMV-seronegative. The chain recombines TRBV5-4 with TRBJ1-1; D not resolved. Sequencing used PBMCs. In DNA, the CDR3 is TGTGCCAGCAGCCCTAGAAGAAACACTGAAGCTTTCTTT. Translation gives CASSPRRNTEAFF.